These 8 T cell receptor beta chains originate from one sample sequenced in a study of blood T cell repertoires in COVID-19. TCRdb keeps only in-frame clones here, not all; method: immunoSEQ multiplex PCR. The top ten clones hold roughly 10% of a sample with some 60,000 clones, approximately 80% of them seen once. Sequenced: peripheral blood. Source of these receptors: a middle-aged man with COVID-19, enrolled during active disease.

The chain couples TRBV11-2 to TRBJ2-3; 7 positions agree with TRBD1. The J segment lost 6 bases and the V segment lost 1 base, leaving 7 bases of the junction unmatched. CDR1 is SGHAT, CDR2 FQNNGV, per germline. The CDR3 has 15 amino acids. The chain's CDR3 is CASSLVQGPPDTQYF. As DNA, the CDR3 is TGTGCCAGCAGCTTAGTACAGGGGCCCCCCGATACGCAGTATTTT. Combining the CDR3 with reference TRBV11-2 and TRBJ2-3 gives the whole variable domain EAGVAQSPRYKIIEKRQSVAFWCNPISGHATLYWYQQILGQGPKLLIQFQNNGVVDDSQLPKDRFSAERLKGVDSTLKIQPAKLEDSAVYLCASSLVQGPPDTQYFGPGTRLTVL.

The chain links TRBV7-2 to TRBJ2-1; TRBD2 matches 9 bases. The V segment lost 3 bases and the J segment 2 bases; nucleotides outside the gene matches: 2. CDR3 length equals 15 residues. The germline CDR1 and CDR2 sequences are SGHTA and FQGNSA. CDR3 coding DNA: TGTGCCAGCAGCTTGGCTAGCGGGGCCTACAATGAGCAGTTCTTC. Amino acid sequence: CASSLASGAYNEQFF.

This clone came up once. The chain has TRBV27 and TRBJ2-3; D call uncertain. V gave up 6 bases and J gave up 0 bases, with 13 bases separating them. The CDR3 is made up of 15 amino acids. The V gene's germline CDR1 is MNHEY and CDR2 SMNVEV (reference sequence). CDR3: CASRLNGGSTDTQYF. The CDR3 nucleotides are TGTGCCAGCAGGCTAAACGGCGGAAGCACAGATACGCAGTATTTT.

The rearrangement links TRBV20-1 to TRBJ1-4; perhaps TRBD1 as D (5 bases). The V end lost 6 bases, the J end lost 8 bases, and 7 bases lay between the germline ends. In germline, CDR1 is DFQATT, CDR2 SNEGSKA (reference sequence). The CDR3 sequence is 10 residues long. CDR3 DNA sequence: TGCAGTGCCCGGGGGGAAAAACTGTTTTTT. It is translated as CSARGEKLFF.

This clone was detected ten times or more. CDR3 DNA: TGTGCCAGCAGTGACTCAGGGGCCGGGGAGCTGTTTTTT. Translating gives CASSDSGAGELFF. J is TRBJ2-2 and V is TRBV6-4; perhaps TRBD1 as D (5 bases). V lost 0 bases and J lost 6, with 5 bases in between. The CDR3 is 13 residues long. Germline-derived CDR1 and CDR2 are MRHNA and SNTAGT.

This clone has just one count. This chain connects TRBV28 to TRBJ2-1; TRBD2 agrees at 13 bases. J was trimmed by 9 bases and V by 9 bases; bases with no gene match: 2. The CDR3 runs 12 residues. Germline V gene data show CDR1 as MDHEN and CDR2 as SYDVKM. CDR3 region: CASGLAGVEQFF. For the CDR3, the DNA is TGTGCCAGTGGACTAGCGGGAGTTGAGCAGTTCTTC.

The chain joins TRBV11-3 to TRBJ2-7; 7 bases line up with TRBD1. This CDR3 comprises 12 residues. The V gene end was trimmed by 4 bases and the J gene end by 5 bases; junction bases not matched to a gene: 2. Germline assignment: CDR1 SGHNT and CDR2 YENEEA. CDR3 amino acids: CASSSQGDEQYF. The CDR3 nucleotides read TGTGCCAGCAGCTCCCAGGGGGACGAGCAGTACTTC.

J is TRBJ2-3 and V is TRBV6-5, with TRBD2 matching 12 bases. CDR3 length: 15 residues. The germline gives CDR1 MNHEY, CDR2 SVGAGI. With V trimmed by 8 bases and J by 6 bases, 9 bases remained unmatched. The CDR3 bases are TGTGCCAGCGGTCGGACTAGCGGGATCATGGATACGCAGTATTTT. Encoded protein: CASGRTSGIMDTQYF.